Sequencing of this TCR beta chain was carried out in a study of cytotoxic CD8 clonotypes in ibrutinib-treated CLL. On the study more broadly: The samples contained 255,043 productive templates on average. They also contained an average of approximately 94,000 productive rearrangements.

Some clones are missing from TCRdb's copy, which holds only in-frame ones; the method was immunoSEQ multiplex PCR. The sample yields 150,000 or so clones, roughly 86% seen once. The germline V gene encodes CDR1 SEHNR and CDR2 FQNEAQ (reference sequence). Unmatched junction bases numbered 8, after V lost 5 bases and J lost 2 bases. The CDR3 consists of 16 residues. Cryopreserved PBMCs provided about 2 micrograms of genomic DNA for the TCR beta libraries. The sample consisted of PBMCs, taken after 12 months of ibrutinib treatment. The clonotype comes from a human donor with chronic lymphocytic leukemia. The chain uses TRBV7-9 and TRBJ2-3, with 9 bases matching TRBD2. The CDR3 nucleotides are TGTGCCAGCAGCCCAGGAAGGACTAGCGACACAGATACGCAGTATTTT. It specifies CASSPGRTSDTDTQYF.